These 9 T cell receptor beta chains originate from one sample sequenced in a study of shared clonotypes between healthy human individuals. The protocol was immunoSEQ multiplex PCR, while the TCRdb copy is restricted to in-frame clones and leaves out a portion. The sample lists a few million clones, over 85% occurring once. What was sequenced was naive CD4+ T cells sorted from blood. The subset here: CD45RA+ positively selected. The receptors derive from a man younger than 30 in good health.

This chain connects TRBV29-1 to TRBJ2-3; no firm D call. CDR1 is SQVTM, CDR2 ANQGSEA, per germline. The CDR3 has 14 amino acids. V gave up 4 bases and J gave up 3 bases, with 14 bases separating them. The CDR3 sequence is CSVAKVGGTDTQYF. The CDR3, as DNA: TGCAGCGTTGCGAAGGTGGGCGGAACAGATACGCAGTATTTT.

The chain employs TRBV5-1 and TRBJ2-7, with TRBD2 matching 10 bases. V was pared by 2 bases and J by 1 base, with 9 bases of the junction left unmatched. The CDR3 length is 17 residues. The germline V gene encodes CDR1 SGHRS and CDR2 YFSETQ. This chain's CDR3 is CASSFFIAGGASYEQYF. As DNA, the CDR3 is TGCGCCAGCAGCTTCTTTATAGCGGGAGGAGCGTCCTACGAGCAGTACTTC.

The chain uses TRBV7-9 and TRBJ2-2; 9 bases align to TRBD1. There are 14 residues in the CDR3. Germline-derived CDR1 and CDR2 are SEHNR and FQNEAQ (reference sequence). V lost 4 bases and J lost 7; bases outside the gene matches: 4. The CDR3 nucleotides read TGTGCCAGCAGCTCCGGGACAGGGAACGGGGAGCTGTTTTTT. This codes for CASSSGTGNGELFF.

This CDR3 is CASSSPGQPTSGGALHEQYF. CDR3 bases: TGTGCCAGCAGTTCGCCAGGACAGCCGACTAGCGGGGGGGCACTCCACGAGCAGTACTTC. The chain joins TRBV28 to TRBJ2-7, with 14 nucleotides matching TRBD2. The germline V gene encodes CDR1 MDHEN and CDR2 SYDVKM. There are 20 residues in the CDR3. Trimming cost V 4 bases and J 5 bases; bases outside gene matches: 19.

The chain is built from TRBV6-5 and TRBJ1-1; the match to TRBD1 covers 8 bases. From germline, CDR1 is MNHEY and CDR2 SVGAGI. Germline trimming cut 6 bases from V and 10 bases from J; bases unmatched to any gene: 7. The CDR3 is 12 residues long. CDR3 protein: CASSRTGQVAFF. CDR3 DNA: TGTGCCAGCAGCAGAACGGGACAGGTAGCTTTCTTT.

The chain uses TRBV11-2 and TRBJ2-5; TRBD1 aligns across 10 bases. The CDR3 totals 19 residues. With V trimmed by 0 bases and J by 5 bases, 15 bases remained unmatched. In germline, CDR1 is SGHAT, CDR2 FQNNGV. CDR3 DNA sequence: TGTGCCAGCAGCTTAGATCGAAGGGGAGGGACAGGGGCCAGGGAGACCCAGTACTTC. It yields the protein CASSLDRRGGTGARETQYF.

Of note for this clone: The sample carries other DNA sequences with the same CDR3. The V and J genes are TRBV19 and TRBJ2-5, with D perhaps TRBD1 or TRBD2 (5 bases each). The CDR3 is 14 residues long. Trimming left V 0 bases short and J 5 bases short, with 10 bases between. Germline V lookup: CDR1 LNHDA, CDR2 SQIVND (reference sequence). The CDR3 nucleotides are TGTGCCAGTAGTATAGACCGGGGCCGGGAGACCCAGTACTTC. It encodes CASSIDRGRETQYF.

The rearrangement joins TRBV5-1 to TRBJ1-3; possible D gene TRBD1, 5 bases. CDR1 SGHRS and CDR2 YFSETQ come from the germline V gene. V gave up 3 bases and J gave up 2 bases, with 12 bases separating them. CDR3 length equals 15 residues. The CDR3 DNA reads TGCGCCAGCAGCTCGGGACCGGAGGCTGGAAACACCATATATTTT. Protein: CASSSGPEAGNTIYF.

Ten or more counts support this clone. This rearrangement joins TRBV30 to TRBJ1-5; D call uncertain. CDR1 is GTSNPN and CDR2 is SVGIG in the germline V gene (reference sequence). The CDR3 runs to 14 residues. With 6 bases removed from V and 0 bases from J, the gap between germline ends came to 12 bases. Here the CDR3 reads CACSPTDSNQPQHF. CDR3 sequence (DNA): TGTGCCTGTAGCCCCACGGATAGCAATCAGCCCCAGCATTTT.